Listed below are T cell receptor beta chains from one sample, sequenced in a study of blood T cells in healthy people across ages. TCRdb re-called the 5' RACE reads with MiXCR, one entry per CDR3 protein. The data hold fewer than 700,000 distinct CDR3 sequences, with around 48% observed a single time. Sample: blood. The receptors come from a man at least 80 years old in good health. CDR3s include the opening cysteine and the closing phenylalanine or tryptophan. Each record gives: J gene, D gene, clone size, V gene, CDR3 DNA, CDR3 protein. D genes are given only for firm matches. A clone size is listed for some rows: how often the clone was seen (once, few, many), or a class if it is expanded.

J gene: TRBJ2-3
D gene: NA
clone size: few
V gene: TRBV15
CDR3 DNA: TGTGCCACCAGCAACCGTCTCAGCACAGATACGCAGTATTTT
CDR3 protein: CATSNRLSTDTQYF

J gene: TRBJ2-7
D gene: TRBD1
clone size: NA
V gene: TRBV6-2/TRBV6-3
CDR3 DNA: TGTGCCAGCAGTCCCTTGGGACAGGGCACTAACGAGCAGTACTTC
CDR3 protein: CASSPLGQGTNEQYF

J gene: TRBJ1-1
D gene: NA
clone size: few
V gene: TRBV20-1
CDR3 DNA: TGCAGTGCTAGATGGCAGGTCGGGGCTTTCTTT
CDR3 protein: CSARWQVGAFF

J gene: TRBJ2-7
D gene: NA
clone size: few
V gene: TRBV18
CDR3 DNA: TGTGCCAGCTCACCACCGGGTCAGAACCTCTCCTACGAGCAGTACTTC
CDR3 protein: CASSPPGQNLSYEQYF

J gene: TRBJ2-5
D gene: NA
clone size: few
V gene: TRBV21-1
CDR3 DNA: TGTGCCAGCAGCAAAGCTACGGGTGGGGGGTACTGGACCCAGTACTTC
CDR3 protein: CASSKATGGGYWTQYF

J gene: TRBJ2-1
D gene: NA
clone size: NA
V gene: TRBV20-1
CDR3 DNA: TGCAGTGCGAGAGACCGGGACGCCCAAGAGACCCAGTTCTTC
CDR3 protein: CSARDRDAQETQFF

J gene: TRBJ1-2
D gene: NA
clone size: NA
V gene: TRBV12-3/TRBV12-4
CDR3 DNA: TGTGCCAGCAGACCTTACCCCACTAACTATGGCTACACCTTC
CDR3 protein: CASRPYPTNYGYTF

J gene: TRBJ1-5
D gene: TRBD1
clone size: NA
V gene: TRBV3-1
CDR3 DNA: TGTGCCAGCAGCCCACAGGGGTTGAGTCAGCCCCAGCATTTT
CDR3 protein: CASSPQGLSQPQHF

J gene: TRBJ1-5
D gene: NA
clone size: NA
V gene: TRBV7-2
CDR3 DNA: TGTGCCAGCAGCTTAGACGTACAGAGAATTCAGCCCCAGCATTTT
CDR3 protein: CASSLDVQRIQPQHF

J gene: TRBJ1-2
D gene: TRBD1
clone size: few
V gene: TRBV3-1
CDR3 DNA: TGTGCCAGCAGCCAGAACAGGGGGTTCGGCTACACCTTC
CDR3 protein: CASSQNRGFGYTF

J gene: TRBJ2-7
D gene: TRBD1
clone size: NA
V gene: TRBV7-2
CDR3 DNA: TGTGCCAGCAGCTATCCGGGACAGAGCTACAATGAGCAGTACTTC
CDR3 protein: CASSYPGQSYNEQYF

J gene: TRBJ1-2
D gene: NA
clone size: few
V gene: TRBV6-5
CDR3 DNA: TGTGCCAGCAGTTACACGCAGGGGAACTATGGCTACACCTTC
CDR3 protein: CASSYTQGNYGYTF

J gene: TRBJ1-1
D gene: NA
clone size: NA
V gene: TRBV20-1
CDR3 DNA: TGCAGTGCTAGTGATACGGGGGGGCCGGACTACACTGAAGCTTTCTTT
CDR3 protein: CSASDTGGPDYTEAFF

J gene: TRBJ1-6
D gene: NA
clone size: NA
V gene: TRBV3-1
CDR3 DNA: TGTGCCAGCCGTCCGCCCGGAACCTATAATTCACCCCTCCACTTT
CDR3 protein: CASRPPGTYNSPLHF

J gene: TRBJ2-2
D gene: NA
clone size: few
V gene: TRBV20-1
CDR3 DNA: TGCAGTGCTAGAGATCTGGACAGAAACACCGGGGAGCTGTTTTTT
CDR3 protein: CSARDLDRNTGELFF

J gene: TRBJ2-3
D gene: TRBD2
clone size: many
V gene: TRBV6-6
CDR3 DNA: TGTGCCAGCAGTTGGCGGAGCGGGGCAGATACGCAGTATTTT
CDR3 protein: CASSWRSGADTQYF

J gene: TRBJ2-1
D gene: NA
clone size: few
V gene: TRBV20-1
CDR3 DNA: TGCAGTGCTAGAGTAGGGGGCTCCTACAATGAGCAGTTCTTC
CDR3 protein: CSARVGGSYNEQFF

J gene: TRBJ1-4
D gene: NA
clone size: few
V gene: TRBV7-2
CDR3 DNA: TGTGCCAGCAGCTTGCGGACTAATGAAAAACTGTTTTTT
CDR3 protein: CASSLRTNEKLFF

J gene: TRBJ2-7
D gene: TRBD2
clone size: NA
V gene: TRBV6-5
CDR3 DNA: TGTGCCAGCAGTTACGGAATCGGGGGGTACGAGCAGTACTTC
CDR3 protein: CASSYGIGGYEQYF

J gene: TRBJ2-7
D gene: TRBD2
clone size: NA
V gene: TRBV9
CDR3 DNA: TGTGCCAGCAGCGTAGGACTAGCGGAACATTACGAGCAGTACTTC
CDR3 protein: CASSVGLAEHYEQYF

J gene: TRBJ2-5
D gene: TRBD2
clone size: few
V gene: TRBV12-3/TRBV12-4
CDR3 DNA: TGTGCCAGCCGCTTTTCAGCGGGAGTCGGGGAGACCCAGTACTTC
CDR3 protein: CASRFSAGVGETQYF

J gene: TRBJ2-5
D gene: NA
clone size: few
V gene: TRBV6-5
CDR3 DNA: TGTGCCAGCAGGGGACGAGCACGTAGTTGGGCCCAGTACTTC
CDR3 protein: CASRGRARSWAQYF

J gene: TRBJ2-1
D gene: TRBD2
clone size: NA
V gene: TRBV5-5
CDR3 DNA: TGTGCCAGCAGCTTAGTCCTAGCGGGGGGTAGCTCCTACAATGAGCAGTTCTTC
CDR3 protein: CASSLVLAGGSSYNEQFF

J gene: TRBJ2-5
D gene: NA
clone size: NA
V gene: TRBV20-1
CDR3 DNA: TGCAGTGCTAGTACTACTAGTAAAGAGACCCAGTACTTC
CDR3 protein: CSASTTSKETQYF

J gene: TRBJ2-3
D gene: NA
clone size: NA
V gene: TRBV20-1
CDR3 DNA: TGCAGTGCTCTGTCGGATCTGCCGCTTGGTAGCACAGATACGCAGTATTTT
CDR3 protein: CSALSDLPLGSTDTQYF

J gene: TRBJ1-4
D gene: NA
clone size: few
V gene: TRBV7-2
CDR3 DNA: TGTGCCAGCAGCTCCGGGCAACCAACGGAAAAACTGTTTTTT
CDR3 protein: CASSSGQPTEKLFF

J gene: TRBJ2-7
D gene: TRBD1
clone size: few
V gene: TRBV6-2/TRBV6-3
CDR3 DNA: TGTGCCAGCACCCCCCCCGGGACAGGGCGCAATGAGCAGTACTTC
CDR3 protein: CASTPPGTGRNEQYF

J gene: TRBJ1-1
D gene: NA
clone size: few
V gene: TRBV7-2
CDR3 DNA: TGTGCCAGCAGCTTATCGAGGGACACTGAAGCTTTCTTT
CDR3 protein: CASSLSRDTEAFF

J gene: TRBJ2-5
D gene: NA
clone size: NA
V gene: TRBV5-1
CDR3 DNA: TGCGCCAGCAGCTTTATAGGTTTCGAGACCCAGTACTTC
CDR3 protein: CASSFIGFETQYF

J gene: TRBJ2-4
D gene: TRBD1
clone size: NA
V gene: TRBV28
CDR3 DNA: TGTGCCAGCACACGCCAGACGACAGGGCCCAAAAACATTCAGTACTTC
CDR3 protein: CASTRQTTGPKNIQYF

J gene: TRBJ2-7
D gene: TRBD1
clone size: many
V gene: TRBV7-9
CDR3 DNA: TGTGCCAGCAGCTTACCGGGACAGGACTACGAGCAGTACTTC
CDR3 protein: CASSLPGQDYEQYF

J gene: TRBJ2-5
D gene: TRBD2
clone size: NA
V gene: TRBV20-1
CDR3 DNA: TGCAGTGCAACCGGGACTAACCAAGAGACCCAGTACTTC
CDR3 protein: CSATGTNQETQYF